This T cell receptor (beta chain) comes out of a study of blood T cell repertoires in COVID-19. Study summary: Italy, Spain and the United States were the sources of the convalescent and acute COVID-19 samples. T cells, B-cell-depleted T cells, or PBMCs provided the cDNA or gDNA that served as material.

This clone was seen once. The identical CDR3 is also encoded by other nucleotide sequences in the sample. This CDR3 region has 13 residues. Trimming removed 3 bases at V and 5 bases at J, with 10 bases between. Original processing notes: Reference gene primer amplification gave nucleated cell count estimates. Assay used: immunoSEQ multiplex PCR; TCRdb lists only in-frame clones, some missing. That table gives V, J and clone size, and the DNA gave D and trimming. The data contain 97,000 or so clones, 70% to 90% of them singletons. This chain connects TRBV12-3 or TRBV12-4 to TRBJ1-2, with D tentatively TRBD1 (6 bases). The sequenced material came from peripheral blood. The receptor was derived from a man in his forties or fifties with active COVID-19. The CDR3: CASSLTGEYGYTF. The DNA for the CDR3 is TGTGCCAGCAGTTTGACAGGCGAGTATGGCTACACCTTC.